This T cell receptor (beta chain) comes out of a study of shared T cell receptors in the human thymus. V lost 1 base and J 1 base, leaving 8 bases between the germline ends. Germline V gene sequence: CDR1 LGHNA, CDR2 YNFKEQ. This CDR3 has 15 amino acids. The method was immunoSEQ multiplex PCR; TCRdb's version includes in-frame clones alone and lacks a portion of them. The data show hundreds of thousands of clones, approximately 85% seen once. The sample also formed part of further work on human thymus T cells.

This chain uses TRBV4-2 with TRBJ2-4, with D possibly TRBD2 on 6 matching bases. The sample was thymocytes. This receptor was obtained from a girl under three years old with a congenital heart defect. CDR3 loop: CASSQAGGAKNIQYF. As DNA, the CDR3 is TGTGCCAGCAGCCAAGCCGGGGGTGCCAAAAACATTCAGTACTTC.